A selection of T cell receptor beta chains follows, all from one sample in a study of cytomegalovirus exposure and HLA in healthy donors. Assay used: immunoSEQ multiplex PCR; TCRdb lists only in-frame clones, some missing. Of 85,000 to 130,000 clones listed, more than 75% are singletons. Sequencing used PBMCs. These TCRs come from a woman aged 45-60 years in good health and CMV-seropositive. Each CDR3 is given with its conserved first and last residue. Each record gives: V gene, J gene, CDR3 protein.

>TRBV13|TRBJ2-7
CASSGLAGGRGSYEQYF
>TRBV28|TRBJ2-3
CASSPIGDVSWYTQYF
>TRBV28|TRBJ1-5
CATSIWTDNQPQHF
>TRBV4-1|-
CASSHQDREYEQYF
>TRBV7-2|TRBJ1-5
CASSLASTGLDQPQHF
>TRBV7-2|TRBJ2-6
CASSSLLLGANVLTF
>TRBV13|-
CASSSSGVPGEQFF
>TRBV21-1|TRBJ2-7
CASPVSGRNYEQYF
>TRBV4-2|TRBJ1-4
CASSPSAGVGEKLFF
>TRBV2|TRBJ1-2
CASSVDRAHGYTF
>TRBV28|TRBJ1-2
CASGQGNYGYTF
>TRBV9|TRBJ2-2
CASSPYVSRGQAGELFF
>TRBV5-1|TRBJ1-6
CASRQGTTNSPLHF
>TRBV7-6|TRBJ2-6
CASSPGQGGSSGANVLTF
>TRBV6-5|TRBJ1-3
CASRRKQGSGNTIYF
>TRBV29-1|TRBJ1-2
CSVERDMLDGYTF
>TRBV28|TRBJ1-5
CASTPGGENQPQHF
>TRBV18|TRBJ2-5
CASSPPSLETQYF
>TRBV29-1|TRBJ1-3
CSVMDSSGNTIYF
>TRBV7-6|TRBJ1-5
CASSLGAASNQPQHF
>TRBV28|TRBJ1-1
CATRPTGANTEAFF
>TRBV19|TRBJ2-5
CASSLRVLVQETQYF
>TRBV28|TRBJ1-5
CASRVYSGAGGQPQHF
>TRBV4-3|TRBJ1-1
CASSQGDWNMNTEAFF
>TRBV2|TRBJ1-4
CASRAGQGWEKLFF
>TRBV18|TRBJ2-4
CASSLLGGRADIQYF
>TRBV10-3|TRBJ1-5
CAISESRDQPQHF
>TRBV7-9|TRBJ2-1
CASSLPPRLAGTLNEQFF
>TRBV6-5|TRBJ2-7
CASSRQGGTYEQYF
>TRBV13|TRBJ1-1
CASSLALGRNTEAFF
>TRBV13|TRBJ1-1
CASSLGVTNTEAFF
>TRBV16|TRBJ1-5
CASSSQRSGSNQPQHF
>TRBV30|TRBJ1-4
CAWTDFNEKLFF
>TRBV11-3|TRBJ2-5
CASSLRVWETQYF
>TRBV7-2|TRBJ2-7
CASSRGGVGSYEQYF
>TRBV2|TRBJ2-7
CATKGQGSSYEQYF
>TRBV2|TRBJ2-5
CASSYTGTGAGETQYF
>TRBV7-3|TRBJ2-7
CASSPRGQVYEQYF
>TRBV6-4|TRBJ2-6
CASSTAPQGAPGANVLTF
>TRBV5-1|TRBJ1-1
CASSLIGEAEAFF
>TRBV19|TRBJ1-2
CASSRPAGQGDYGYTF
>TRBV13|TRBJ1-3
CASSLSEVFGNTIYF
>TRBV27|TRBJ2-7
CASRQGGFAVEQYF
>TRBV27|TRBJ2-3
CASSSLAGGNTDTQYF
>TRBV5-4|TRBJ2-1
CASSLVTSGGAFGGYNEQFF
>TRBV10-3|TRBJ2-6
CAISGTSGSGGANVLTF
>TRBV7-9|TRBJ1-5
CASSLQGWQPQHF
>TRBV25-1|TRBJ1-2
CASSEWGRQRGYTF
>TRBV6-1|TRBJ2-5
CASRLSTGQETQYF
>TRBV9|TRBJ2-1
CASSGSDTFIYNEQFF
>TRBV30|TRBJ2-5
CAWNQEVTQYF
>TRBV2|TRBJ2-7
CASRVNRDEQYF
>TRBV19|TRBJ2-1
CASNGQGLYNEQFF
>TRBV27|TRBJ1-4
CASSDRFNEKLFF